Shown below are 5 T cell receptor beta chains from a single sample sequenced in a study of human T cells and chemical hapten exposure. Time point denoted: patch test 2, 6 weeks after DPC sensitization. Treatment meaning: therapeutic diphenylcyclopropenone sensitization with weekly scalp DPC. TCRdb used MiXCR to reprocess the RACE reads, holding one entry per CDR3 protein. The sample holds some 54,000 distinct CDR3 sequences, about 10% seen once. The sample here was whole blood, taken in connection with sensitization to the hapten diphenylcyclopropenone (DPC). The receptors shown here come from a woman between 45 and 65 years old with alopecia areata. Some clones in this sample may be carry-over from other donors' samples.

The chain recombines TRBV11-2 with TRBJ2-3; 9 bases line up with TRBD1. The V gene end was trimmed by 6 bases and the J gene end by 4 bases; junction bases not matched to a gene: 2. CDR1 is SGHAT and CDR2 is FQNNGV in the germline V gene. The CDR3 is made up of 13 amino acids. The CDR3 DNA reads TGTGCCAGCAGTCGACAGGGGGCAGATACGCAGTATTTT. Translated, it gives CASSRQGADTQYF.

This clonotype was detected only a few times. The genes are TRBV11-2 and TRBJ2-3; D not certain. The germline gives CDR1 SGHAT, CDR2 FQNNGV. This CDR3 has 13 residues. Trimming cost V 3 bases and J 9 bases, with 13 bases left between them. The CDR3 reads CASSFPRSRTQYF. CDR3 sequence (DNA): TGTGCCAGCAGCTTCCCCCGGAGTAGGACGCAGTATTTT. The entire variable domain, with the rest obtained from reference TRBV11-2 and TRBJ2-3, is as follows: EAGVAQSPRYKIIEKRQSVAFWCNPISGHATLYWYQQILGQGPKLLIQFQNNGVVDDSQLPKDRFSAERLKGVDSTLKIQPAKLEDSAVYLCASSFPRSRTQYFGPGTRLTVL.

This clonotype was found a few times. The V and J genes are TRBV5-4 and TRBJ2-5; D unresolved. V lost 4 bases and J 2 bases, leaving 3 bases between the germline ends. The germline CDR1 and CDR2 sequences are SGHNT and YYREEE (reference sequence). The CDR3 length is 11 residues. CDR3 sequence reads: CASSGQETQYF. The CDR3 nucleotides are TGTGCCAGCAGCGGACAAGAGACCCAGTACTTC.

This clonotype was detected many times. V and J are TRBV20-1 and TRBJ1-5; unclear D gene. The CDR3 covers 12 residues. Germline assignment: CDR1 DFQATT and CDR2 SNEGSKA (reference sequence). Trimming removed 3 bases at V and 1 base at J, with 4 bases between. The CDR3 here is CSARGSNQPQHF. The CDR3 DNA sequence: TGCAGTGCTAGGGGAAGCAATCAGCCCCAGCATTTT.

The chain has TRBV7-8 and TRBJ1-5, with TRBD1 as a possible D gene (6 bases). The CDR3 is 16 amino acids. The germline gives CDR1 SGHVS, CDR2 FQNEAQ. Trimming shortened V by 5 bases and J by 4 bases, and 18 bases separated the two germline ends. CDR3 coding DNA: TGTGCCAGCAGCGTTAACAGGGCCATAATTAATCAGCCCCAGCATTTT. It translates to CASSVNRAIINQPQHF.